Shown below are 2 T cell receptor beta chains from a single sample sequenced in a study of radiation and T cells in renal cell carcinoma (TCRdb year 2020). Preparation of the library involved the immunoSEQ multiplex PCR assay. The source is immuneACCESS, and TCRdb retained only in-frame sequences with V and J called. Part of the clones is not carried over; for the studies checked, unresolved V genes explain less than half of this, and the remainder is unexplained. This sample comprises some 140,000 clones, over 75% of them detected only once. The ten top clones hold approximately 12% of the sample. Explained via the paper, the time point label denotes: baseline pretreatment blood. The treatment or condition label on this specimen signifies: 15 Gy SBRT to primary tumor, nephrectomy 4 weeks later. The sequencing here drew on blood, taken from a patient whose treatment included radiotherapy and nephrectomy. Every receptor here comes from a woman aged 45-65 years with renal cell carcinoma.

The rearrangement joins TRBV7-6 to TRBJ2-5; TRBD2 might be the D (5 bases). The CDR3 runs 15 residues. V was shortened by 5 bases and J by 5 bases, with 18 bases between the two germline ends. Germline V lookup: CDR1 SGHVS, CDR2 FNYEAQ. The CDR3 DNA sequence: TGTGCCAGCAGCGTTATGACGGGGATAACGGAGACCCAGTACTTC. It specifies CASSVMTGITETQYF.

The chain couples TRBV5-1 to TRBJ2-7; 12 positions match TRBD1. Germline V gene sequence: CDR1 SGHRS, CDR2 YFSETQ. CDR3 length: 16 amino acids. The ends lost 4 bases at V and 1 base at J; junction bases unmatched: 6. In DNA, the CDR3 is TGCGCCAGCAGCCCAGGGACAGGGGGCTTGTCCTACGAGCAGTACTTC. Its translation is CASSPGTGGLSYEQYF.